Listed here are 2 T cell receptor beta chains from one sample, sequenced in a study of cytotoxic CD8 clonotypes in ibrutinib-treated CLL. Repertoires were generated with immunoSEQ multiplex PCR, while TCRdb's copy carries only in-frame clones and drops some. This table has 140,000 to 150,000 clones, about 78% appearing once. The material was PBMCs, obtained after 24 months of ibrutinib treatment. These receptors were obtained from a human donor with chronic lymphocytic leukemia.

The chain employs TRBV4-3 and TRBJ2-3; D is unclear. The CDR3 consists of 13 residues. V was shortened by 0 bases and J by 5 bases, with 6 bases between the two germline ends. CDR1 and CDR2 (germline): LGHNA, YSLEER. The CDR3 here is CASSQEGLDTQYF. In DNA, the CDR3 is TGCGCCAGCAGCCAAGAAGGGTTAGATACGCAGTATTTT.

This clone was counted once. The same CDR3 arises from other DNA sequences in this sample as well. This chain joins TRBV6-5 and TRBJ1-1; D unclear. Trimming removed 3 bases at V and 2 bases at J, with 7 bases between. The CDR3 totals 13 residues. CDR1 is MNHEY, CDR2 SVGAGI, per germline. CDR3 residues: CASSYRVNTEAFF. The CDR3 bases are TGTGCCAGCAGTTATCGGGTAAACACTGAAGCTTTCTTT.